The T cell receptor (beta chain) under discussion was sequenced for a study of blood T cell repertoires in COVID-19. Study information: Some COVID-19 samples were acute and others convalescent; all came from the United States, Italy and Spain. T cells, B-cell-depleted T cells, or PBMCs supplied cDNA or gDNA.

In the original workflow: The authors estimated nucleated cell counts from reference gene primer amplification. Clones were sequenced by immunoSEQ multiplex PCR, and TCRdb holds only the in-frame ones, with some missing. The V and J calls and the clone size are those of that table, but D and trimming were determined from the DNA. The table shows about 200,000 clones, with just under 85% occurring only once. V was cut by 1 base and J by 4 bases, with 11 bases left in between. The CDR3 has 16 amino acids. The germline CDR1 and CDR2 sequences are LGHNA and YNFKEQ. The sample comprised peripheral blood. The J gene is TRBJ1-6, the V gene TRBV4-2; perhaps TRBD1 as D (5 bases). The clonotype originates from a human donor with acute or convalescent COVID-19. The donor label of this sample is uncertain. CDR3 residues: CASSQVGEYYNSPLHF. For the CDR3, the DNA is TGTGCCAGCAGCCAAGTAGGGGAATATTATAATTCACCCCTCCACTTT.